This entry describes one T cell receptor beta chain. Its antigen is not yet known. No base-level quality is on record; no much larger clone is a single base apart. Sample time point, as interpreted from the label and publication: patch test 2, 6 weeks after DPC sensitization. The treatment or condition label for this specimen denotes: therapeutic diphenylcyclopropenone sensitization with weekly scalp DPC. At each patch-test visit, blood was drawn before the patch test was applied. To be eligible, patients had to be aged 18 to 70, diagnosed with alopecia and judged suitable for DPC therapy, while pregnant patients were excluded. Total RNA was extracted from unfractionated whole blood collected in Tempus Blood RNA tubes. Library generation was performed with RACE. Sequencer: NextSeq 500. Library preparation attached unique molecular identifiers to individual cDNA molecules for quantitative, reproducible TCR counting. From each blood RNA sample, both TCR alpha and TCR beta chains were sequenced. The original pipeline was this. The median number of TCRs per sample was around 100,000, ranging from about 23,224 to 700,000. V, J and CDR3 annotation of the TCR reads was carried out using the Decombinator software suite. Every sample was subsampled to the same number of TCRs (28,000) for the PS versus PT1 abundance plots. TCRs were defined as expanded if absent before sensitization and observed at least eight times at the 2-week time point. TCRdb handled the public reads itself, with Q25 trimming in fastp and clone calling in MiXCR, and kept productive beta chains. Merged by CDR3 protein, the rows form single entries marked with the most common genes and DNA. TCRdb assigned the V and J calls; the authors' analysis was not used. The sample table holds around 67,000 distinct CDR3 sequences, of which approximately 9% were seen once. Jointly, the top ten make up about 3% of the sample.

This entry comes from a study of human T cells and chemical hapten exposure (dated by TCRdb to the early 2020s). Regarding the research as a whole: For sensitization, 2% DPC in acetone was applied to an approximately 2 cm by approximately 2 cm area of upper inner arm skin. Some 29 alopecia patients gave blood for TCR sequencing at one to four time points (pre-sensitization, 2, 6 and 24 weeks). The libraries were sequenced as a pool, and the TCR yield per sample differed mostly because of small variations in library volumes within the pool. This study followed changes in the peripheral blood TCR repertoire in vivo during primary and secondary sensitization of alopecia patients to the hapten diphenylcyclopropenone (DPC). The patient cohort, mostly female, included alopecia areata with under or over 50% scalp involvement, alopecia totalis and alopecia universalis. Throughout the study period of 20 to 30 weeks, patients also received therapeutic DPC doses to the scalp every week. Patch tests used Finn chambers with 0.01% DPC on the upper back, scored after 6 days by International Contact Dermatitis Research Group standards. Blood was sampled from patients pre-sensitization (week 0) and at 2, 6 and about 24 weeks after DPC sensitization.

Including cysteine and phenylalanine, the CDR3 has 12 amino acids. The CDR3 DNA has 36 bases and is translated from base 1. V loses 2 bases of germline sequence and J loses 8 bases, and the interval between the two ends is 12 bases. The germline V gene gives CDR1 as SQVTM and CDR2 as ANQGSEA. Summary of the overall study and its limitations: Patch test score correlated positively with the number of PT1 expanded TCRs, reaching significance at thresholds 8, 16 and 32 but not at 4. No change with DPC sensitization was found in the number of TCRs above 1 in 1000 frequency, and no evidence of global repertoire structure alterations was found. Repeated subsampling changed both the strength of the expansion versus patch-test correlation and the threshold at which the correlation became significant. Expanded TCRs formed significantly more large CDR3 similarity clusters than pre-sensitization or healthy control sets, consistent with antigen-driven responses. Alopecia, a presumed autoimmune disease, was present in all patients, so the immune response of the patients might differ from that of healthy individuals.

The V and J genes are TRBV29-1 and TRBJ1-2; a confident D gene designation cannot be given. The sequence came from a woman aged 45-60 years with alopecia areata. Some clones in this sample may be carry-over from other donors' samples. The starting material was whole blood, obtained in connection with sensitization to the hapten diphenylcyclopropenone (DPC). The CDR3 protein sequence reads: CSVENPIPGYTF. The bases are TGCAGCGTTGAAAACCCAATCCCCGGCTACACCTTC. Reference TRBV29-1 and TRBJ1-2 proteins supply the regions before and after the CDR3; the full variable domain is: SAVISQKPSRDICQRGTSLTIQCQVDSQVTMMFWYRQQPGQSLTLIATANQGSEATYESGFVIDKFPISRPNLTFSTLTVSNMSPEDSSIYLCSVENPIPGYTFGSGTRLTVV.